A single T cell receptor beta chain is shown here with its context. During active infection, Seattle patients enrolled and were then monitored through disease. In the authors' methods: How many nucleated cells were present was estimated from reference gene primer amplification. Profiling relied on immunoSEQ multiplex PCR, and the TCRdb table lists in-frame clones only, not all of them. V and J calls and clone size are given by that table; D and trimming were obtained from the DNA. The data contain 200,000 to 250,000 clones, around 80% of them singletons. The entry originates in a study of blood T cell repertoires in COVID-19. About the research overall: Italy, Spain and the United States were the sources of the convalescent and acute COVID-19 samples. T cells, B-cell-depleted T cells, or PBMCs supplied cDNA or gDNA.

The V segment lost 4 bases and the J segment 4 bases; nucleotides outside the gene matches: 3. The CDR3 runs to 15 residues. CDR1 SEHNR and CDR2 FQNEAQ come from the germline V gene (reference sequence). The rearrangement links TRBV7-9 to TRBJ2-3; TRBD2 matches 12 bases. Sequencing used peripheral blood. The sequence came from a woman younger than 45 with COVID-19, enrolled during active disease. CDR3 in amino acids: CASSSSGGAPDTQYF. In DNA, the CDR3 is TGTGCCAGCAGCTCTAGCGGGGGGGCACCAGATACGCAGTATTTT.